Presented here are 24 T cell receptor beta chains from one specimen sequenced in a study of T cells in Graves' hyperthyroidism and ophthalmopathy. RNA transcripts provided the source from which TCR beta CDR3 regions were amplified. Carried out on the TCR CDR3, a first-round RT-PCR used the HTBI primer set. TCRdb reprocessed the multiplex PCR reads with MiXCR, giving one entry per CDR3 protein. This sample carries about 760,000 distinct CDR3 sequences, approximately 40% of them seen once, and the ten largest clones take approximately 31%. Source material: blood. All receptors come from a woman in her 40s with Graves' hyperthyroidism.

This clonotype was seen many times. The chain employs TRBV10-3 and TRBJ1-1, with D hard to call. Germline V gene lookup returns CDR1 ENHRY and CDR2 SYGVKD. The CDR3 runs to 13 residues. Between the trimmed V and J ends, which lost 8 bases and 4 bases, there was a span of 14 bases. CDR3 in amino acids: CAIHPLEGTEAFF. For the CDR3, the DNA is TGTGCCATCCATCCGTTGGAGGGCACTGAAGCTTTCTTT.

The rearrangement links TRBV2 to TRBJ1-2; 8 positions match TRBD1. Per the germline V gene, CDR1 is SNHLY and CDR2 is FYNNEI. The CDR3 has 15 residues. V was pared by 6 bases and J by 3 bases, with 9 bases of the junction left unmatched. CDR3: CASSEGTGYHYGYTF. Written as DNA, the CDR3 is TGTGCCAGCAGCGAGGGGACAGGATATCACTATGGCTACACCTTC.

The table lists this clonotype with a few counts. The chain uses TRBV13 and TRBJ1-1; TRBD1 matches at 7 bases. Germline CDR1 PRHDT, CDR2 FYEKMQ (reference sequence). The CDR3 is made up of 15 amino acids. Unmatched junction bases numbered 7, after V lost 6 bases and J lost 0 bases. In DNA, the CDR3 is TGTGCCAGCAGTAGTGCCAGGGGGATGAACACTGAAGCTTTCTTT. Its protein product is CASSSARGMNTEAFF. Together with reference TRBV13 and TRBJ1-1, the CDR3 gives the full variable domain: AAGVIQSPRHLIKEKRETATLKCYPIPRHDTVYWYQQGPGQDPQFLISFYEKMQSDKGSIPDRFSAQQFSDYHSELNMSSLELGDSALYFCASSSARGMNTEAFFGQGTRLTVV.

The DNA of the CDR3 is TGTGCCAGCAGTTCCCAGACAGGGACTGGAAACACCATATATTTT. It yields the protein CASSSQTGTGNTIYF. The chain recombines TRBV6-6 with TRBJ1-3; 7 bases are a match to TRBD1. Germline trimming cut 4 bases from V and 2 bases from J; bases unmatched to any gene: 5. CDR3 size: 15 residues. The germline V gene encodes CDR1 MNHNY and CDR2 SVGAGI (reference sequence).

As concerns this clonotype: One end of the junction does not line up with germline, which may come from a read error. V is TRBV6-6 and J is TRBJ2-7; a weak D match, TRBD1 (6 bases). Germline V gene data show CDR1 as MNHNY and CDR2 as SVGAGI (reference sequence). The CDR3 contains 14 residues. The CDR3 sequence: CAGSLRDTYYEQYF. The DNA of the CDR3 is TGTGCCGGCAGCCTTAGGGACACTTACTACGAGCAGTACTTC.

The CDR3 region is CATRGQGPYEQYF. CDR3 in DNA: TGTGCCACACGGGGACAGGGCCCCTACGAGCAGTACTTC. The genes are TRBV10-3 and TRBJ2-7; 9 nucleotides match TRBD1. Germline CDR1 is ENHRY and CDR2 is SYGVKD. V lost 10 bases to trimming and J lost 2 bases; unmatched junction nucleotides: 6. The CDR3 sequence is 13 residues long.

In this sample, this clonotype turned up many times. J is TRBJ1-2 and V is TRBV20-1; no reliable D call. The germline V gene has CDR1 DFQATT and CDR2 SNEGSKA (reference sequence). The CDR3 is 9 residues long. Trimming stripped 1 base from V and 8 bases from J, with 2 bases between. The CDR3 sequence: CSARAGYTF. In DNA form, the CDR3 reads TGCAGTGCTAGAGCCGGCTACACCTTC.

The sample holds a few counts of this clonotype. The V gene is TRBV6-5, the J gene TRBJ1-5; D is ambiguous. This CDR3 region has 15 residues. V was cut by 0 bases and J by 3 bases, with 9 bases left in between. Germline loops: CDR1 MNHEY, CDR2 SVGAGI. The CDR3 here is CASSYSGESNQPQHF. CDR3 in DNA: TGTGCCAGCAGTTACTCTGGAGAGTCCAATCAGCCCCAGCATTTT.

This clonotype was detected ten times or more. The rearrangement uses TRBV7-8 and TRBJ2-7, with D perhaps TRBD1 or TRBD2 (5 bases each). The CDR3 runs to 15 residues. Looked up from germline, CDR1 is SGHVS and CDR2 is FQNEAQ. Trimming stripped 5 bases from V and 3 bases from J, with 17 bases between. The CDR3 loop is CASSTRPGPIYEQYF. In nucleotides, the CDR3 is TGTGCCAGCAGCACACGACCGGGGCCTATCTACGAGCAGTACTTC.

The J gene is TRBJ1-1, the V gene TRBV10-3, with 9 nucleotides matching TRBD1. V shed 10 bases and J 4 bases; nucleotides not matched to a gene: 1. This CDR3 is 11 amino acids long. CDR1 ENHRY and CDR2 SYGVKD come from the germline V gene. CDR3 loop: CATQGATEAFF. CDR3 bases: TGTGCCACACAGGGGGCCACTGAAGCTTTCTTT.

The chain couples TRBV12-3 or TRBV12-4 to TRBJ1-2, with unresolved D. CDR3 length: 12 residues. With 6 bases removed from V and 7 bases from J, the gap between germline ends came to 12 bases. DNA of the CDR3: TGTGCCAGCAGCCCTCTAGCGGGTGGCTACACCTTC. Translated, it gives CASSPLAGGYTF.

In this sample, this clonotype turned up a few times. This rearrangement joins TRBV4-2 to TRBJ2-7; TRBD1 agrees at 7 bases. The germline V gene encodes CDR1 LGHNA and CDR2 YNFKEQ. This CDR3 has 13 residues. With V trimmed by 0 bases and J by 6 bases, 2 bases remained unmatched. The CDR3 DNA is TGTGCCAGCAGCCAAGAGACAGGGTTCGAGCAGTACTTC. It is translated as CASSQETGFEQYF.

This clonotype has ten or more counts. The CDR3 spells CASSPQGAYEQYF. CDR3 in DNA: TGTGCCAGCAGCCCCCAGGGCGCGTACGAGCAGTACTTC. The chain recombines TRBV11-2 with TRBJ2-7; perhaps TRBD1 as D (5 bases). In germline, CDR1 is SGHAT, CDR2 FQNNGV. This CDR3 has 13 residues. V was trimmed by 5 bases and J by 4 bases, leaving 12 bases between them.

This clonotype was counted once. The chain couples TRBV15 to TRBJ2-4; unclear D gene. The germline CDR1 and CDR2 sequences are LNHNV and YYDKDF (reference sequence). CDR3 length: 15 amino acids. V lost 0 bases to trimming and J lost 2 bases, with 8 bases between them. The CDR3 bases are TGTGCCACCAGCAGAGATTTTGGGACCAAAAACATTCAGTACTTC. It translates to CATSRDFGTKNIQYF. The complete variable domain, with remaining parts taken from reference TRBV15 and TRBJ2-4, reads DAMVIQNPRYQVTQFGKPVTLSCSQTLNHNVMYWYQQKSSQAPKLLFHYYDKDFNNEADTPDNFQSRRPNTSFCFLDIRSPGLGDTAMYLCATSRDFGTKNIQYFGAGTRLSVL.

There are many counts of this clonotype. This sequence joins TRBV20-1 and TRBJ1-1, with D tentatively TRBD1 (5 bases). CDR1 and CDR2 (germline): DFQATT, SNEGSKA (reference sequence). V was shortened by 5 bases and J by 4 bases, with 11 bases between the two germline ends. The CDR3 consists of 12 residues. The CDR3 reads CSAPGPLTEAFF. CDR3 in DNA: TGCAGTGCTCCGGGACCGCTCACTGAAGCTTTCTTT.

The gene calls are TRBV12-3 or TRBV12-4 and TRBJ2-7; TRBD2 aligns across 7 bases. The CDR3 consists of 15 residues. Trimming at V came to 6 bases and at J to 2 bases, leaving 10 bases not matched to a gene. Written as DNA, the CDR3 is TGTGCCAGCAGCCAAGCGGCTAGCGGAACCTACGAGCAGTACTTC. Translated, it gives CASSQAASGTYEQYF.

This clonotype was detected many times. The V call is TRBV15, the J call TRBJ2-7; TRBD2 might be the D (5 bases). Germline V gives CDR1 LNHNV, CDR2 YYDKDF (reference sequence). CDR3 length: 15 residues. Trimming took off 0 bases at V and 2 bases at J, with 11 bases between the two ends. CDR3 amino acids: CATSRDTGNPYEQYF. The DNA for the CDR3 is TGTGCCACCAGCAGAGATACGGGGAACCCCTACGAGCAGTACTTC.

The J gene is TRBJ2-3, the V gene TRBV7-9, with D uncertain. Germline CDR1 SEHNR, CDR2 FQNEAQ (reference sequence). This CDR3 is 13 amino acids long. V lost 6 bases, J lost 2 bases, and 9 bases lay in between. The chain's CDR3 is CASSNRTTDTQYF. CDR3 DNA: TGTGCCAGCAGTAATCGGACCACAGATACGCAGTATTTT.

This clonotype was seen repeatedly, ten times or more. The rearrangement joins TRBV29-1 to TRBJ2-6; D may be TRBD1 (5 bases). V was clipped by 6 bases and J by 2 bases, with 11 bases between them. Germline values: CDR1 SQVTM, CDR2 ANQGSEA. The CDR3 runs to 14 residues. The CDR3 loop reads CSVQDTAGANVLTF. The CDR3 DNA sequence: TGCAGCGTCCAGGACACAGCTGGGGCCAACGTCCTGACTTTC.

This rearrangement joins TRBV6-6 to TRBJ2-2, with a weak D call TRBD2 (7 bases). V lost 2 bases, J lost 1 base, and 14 bases lay in between. CDR3 length: 17 residues. Germline V lookup: CDR1 MNHNY, CDR2 SVGAGI (reference sequence). CDR3 amino acids: CASSYRGGKENTGELFF. For the CDR3, the DNA is TGTGCCAGCAGTTACCGCGGGGGCAAGGAGAACACCGGGGAGCTGTTTTTT.

A remark on this clonotype: Sequence at one end of the junction differs from germline and may be a read error. The chain uses TRBV10-3 and TRBJ2-7, with D tentatively TRBD1 or TRBD2 (5 bases each). This CDR3 region has 14 residues. CDR1 is ENHRY, CDR2 SYGVKD, per germline. The CDR3 loop is CASSEGDVPNEQYF. In DNA, the CDR3 is TGTGCCAGCAGTGAAGGGGACGTCCCCAACGAGCAGTACTTC.

This clonotype came up many times. The CDR3 DNA follows: TGTGCCAGCAGCTTACTCCAAACGGGGGAGTCACCCCTCCACTTT. Translation: CASSLLQTGESPLHF. The J gene is TRBJ1-6, the V gene TRBV7-2; TRBD1 might be the D (5 bases). The CDR3 has 15 residues. V lost 2 bases and J lost 10, with 15 bases in between. Germline CDR1 reads SGHTA; CDR2 reads FQGNSA.

This clonotype was detected only a few times. The genes are TRBV20-1 and TRBJ2-5, with 10 bases identical to TRBD2. Germline V lookup: CDR1 DFQATT, CDR2 SNEGSKA (reference sequence). With V trimmed by 6 bases and J by 2 bases, 9 bases remained unmatched. This CDR3 spans 15 amino acids. CDR3 bases: TGCAGTGCATTTCCTAGCGGGAGACAACAAGAGACCCAGTACTTC. Its protein product is CSAFPSGRQQETQYF.

In this sample, this clonotype turned up many times. The chain is built from TRBV6-6 and TRBJ2-2; 13 nucleotides match TRBD2. Trimming cost V 6 bases and J 2 bases; bases outside gene matches: 3. The CDR3 covers 16 residues. CDR1 is MNHNY, CDR2 SVGAGI, per germline (reference sequence). The CDR3 region has the DNA TGTGCCAGCAGCCCGGGACTAGCGGGAAACACCGGGGAGCTGTTTTTT. It specifies CASSPGLAGNTGELFF.